The rows below give T cell receptor beta chains drawn from one sample of a study of PD-1 blockade in classical Hodgkin lymphoma. Data came from immunoSEQ multiplex PCR; TCRdb stores just in-frame clones and leaves some out. The sample lists 6,000 to 7,000 clones, roughly 85% occurring once. This specimen consisted of CD4+ T cells from blood, obtained at baseline. The receptor source for this set is a human donor with classical Hodgkin lymphoma. Both conserved end residues are part of each CDR3. Each record gives: V gene, J gene, clone size, D gene, CDR3 protein, CDR3 DNA. A D gene is named only where the DNA matches it firmly. For some rows the clone size is stated as once, few or many, or as a class when expanded; others skip it.

V gene: TRBV10-3
J gene: TRBJ2-2
clone size: .
D gene: .
CDR3 protein: CAISESKVSGELFF
CDR3 DNA: TGTGCCATCAGTGAGTCGAAAGTCTCCGGGGAGCTGTTTTTT

V gene: TRBV6-5
J gene: TRBJ2-7
clone size: .
D gene: .
CDR3 protein: CASSSGWEQYF
CDR3 DNA: TGTGCCAGCAGTTCGGGGTGGGAGCAGTACTTC

V gene: TRBV9
J gene: TRBJ1-4
clone size: few
D gene: .
CDR3 protein: CASSLNDRTLGEKLFF
CDR3 DNA: TGTGCCAGCAGCCTTAACGACAGAACCCTCGGTGAAAAACTGTTTTTT

V gene: TRBV15
J gene: TRBJ2-3
clone size: .
D gene: TRBD2
CDR3 protein: CATSTSGSTDTQYF
CDR3 DNA: TGTGCCACCAGCACTAGCGGGAGCACAGATACGCAGTATTTT

V gene: TRBV6-6
J gene: TRBJ2-3
clone size: .
D gene: .
CDR3 protein: CASSYQRGAGPDTQYF
CDR3 DNA: TGTGCCAGCAGTTACCAAAGGGGGGCAGGGCCGGATACGCAGTATTTT

V gene: TRBV7-9
J gene: TRBJ2-6
clone size: .
D gene: TRBD1
CDR3 protein: CASSLGDRESSGANVLTF
CDR3 DNA: TGTGCCAGCAGCTTGGGGGACAGGGAGAGCTCTGGGGCCAACGTCCTGACTTTC

V gene: TRBV5-6
J gene: TRBJ2-7
clone size: .
D gene: .
CDR3 protein: CASTRGHEQYF
CDR3 DNA: TGTGCCAGCACCCGCGGTCACGAGCAGTACTTC

V gene: TRBV5-1
J gene: TRBJ1-2
clone size: .
D gene: .
CDR3 protein: CASSLGGAVSLNGYTF
CDR3 DNA: TGCGCCAGCAGCTTAGGAGGGGCGGTATCCCTAAATGGCTACACCTTC

V gene: TRBV2
J gene: TRBJ2-7
clone size: .
D gene: TRBD2
CDR3 protein: CASSDSGRADEQYF
CDR3 DNA: TGTGCCAGCAGTGACAGCGGGAGGGCCGACGAGCAGTACTTC

V gene: TRBV7-6
J gene: TRBJ1-3
clone size: .
D gene: .
CDR3 protein: CASSLGQLNTIYF
CDR3 DNA: TGTGCCAGCAGCTTAGGCCAGCTAAACACCATATATTTT

V gene: TRBV14
J gene: TRBJ2-4
clone size: .
D gene: TRBD1
CDR3 protein: CASSQDGRGHKNIQYF
CDR3 DNA: TGTGCCAGCAGCCAAGACGGCAGGGGGCACAAAAACATTCAGTACTTC

V gene: TRBV7-8
J gene: TRBJ2-5
clone size: .
D gene: .
CDR3 protein: CASSLRKIQETQYF
CDR3 DNA: TGTGCCAGCAGCTTAAGGAAGATCCAAGAGACCCAGTACTTC

V gene: TRBV6-1
J gene: TRBJ1-4
clone size: once
D gene: .
CDR3 protein: CASSDPPGGLFF
CDR3 DNA: TGTGCCAGCAGTGACCCCCCGGGGGGGCTGTTTTTT

V gene: TRBV19
J gene: TRBJ2-3
clone size: .
D gene: .
CDR3 protein: CATAGTPNERETQYF
CDR3 DNA: TGTGCCACCGCGGGGACTCCCAACGAACGGGAGACGCAGTATTTT

V gene: TRBV7-2
J gene: TRBJ2-1
clone size: .
D gene: TRBD2
CDR3 protein: CASSLGGLARSYNEQFF
CDR3 DNA: TGTGCCAGCAGCTTAGGGGGACTAGCCCGATCCTACAATGAGCAGTTCTTC

V gene: TRBV29-1
J gene: TRBJ2-2
clone size: .
D gene: TRBD2
CDR3 protein: CSVVFGLAGVLNTGELFF
CDR3 DNA: TGCAGCGTTGTGTTCGGACTAGCGGGAGTTCTAAACACCGGGGAGCTGTTTTTT

V gene: TRBV25-1
J gene: TRBJ1-1
clone size: .
D gene: TRBD1
CDR3 protein: CASSESGTGSTEAFF
CDR3 DNA: TGTGCCAGCAGTGAATCGGGGACAGGGTCCACTGAAGCTTTCTTT

V gene: TRBV18
J gene: TRBJ1-4
clone size: .
D gene: .
CDR3 protein: CASSPRGGSNEKLFF
CDR3 DNA: TGTGCCAGCTCACCCCGAGGGGGTTCCAATGAAAAACTGTTTTTT

V gene: TRBV6-5
J gene: TRBJ1-1
clone size: .
D gene: .
CDR3 protein: CASSSPSKLNTEAFF
CDR3 DNA: TGTGCCAGCAGTTCACCTTCAAAGTTGAACACTGAAGCTTTCTTT

V gene: TRBV5-4
J gene: TRBJ2-6
clone size: once
D gene: .
CDR3 protein: CASRGSRSGANVLTF
CDR3 DNA: TGTGCCAGCCGAGGGTCCCGCTCTGGGGCCAACGTCCTGACTTTC

V gene: TRBV5-4
J gene: TRBJ2-1
clone size: .
D gene: .
CDR3 protein: CASSAQMAYDEQFF
CDR3 DNA: TGTGCCAGCAGCGCCCAGATGGCGTACGATGAGCAGTTCTTC

V gene: TRBV6-1
J gene: TRBJ1-1
clone size: few
D gene: .
CDR3 protein: CAGRTNTEAFF
CDR3 DNA: TGTGCCGGACGCACGAACACTGAAGCTTTCTTT

V gene: TRBV10-3
J gene: TRBJ1-2
clone size: .
D gene: TRBD1
CDR3 protein: CAITGTGDGYTF
CDR3 DNA: TGTGCCATCACCGGGACAGGGGATGGCTACACCTTC

V gene: TRBV15
J gene: TRBJ1-2
clone size: .
D gene: TRBD1
CDR3 protein: CATSRGEAGQLGYTF
CDR3 DNA: TGTGCCACCAGCAGAGGGGAGGCGGGACAGTTGGGCTACACCTTC

V gene: TRBV15
J gene: TRBJ1-1
clone size: .
D gene: .
CDR3 protein: CATSRAAGEREAFF
CDR3 DNA: TGTGCCACCAGCAGAGCGGCAGGTGAGCGGGAAGCTTTCTTT

V gene: TRBV7-9
J gene: TRBJ2-2
clone size: .
D gene: TRBD2
CDR3 protein: CASSTGLAGELFF
CDR3 DNA: TGTGCCAGCAGCACCGGACTAGCTGGGGAGCTGTTTTTT

V gene: TRBV6-5
J gene: TRBJ1-3
clone size: few
D gene: .
CDR3 protein: CASSYSRQSPGNTIYF
CDR3 DNA: TGTGCCAGCAGTTACTCGCGACAGTCACCTGGAAACACCATATATTTT

V gene: TRBV27
J gene: TRBJ2-5
clone size: .
D gene: .
CDR3 protein: CASKSGRETQYF
CDR3 DNA: TGTGCCAGCAAGTCAGGGCGAGAGACCCAGTACTTC

V gene: TRBV18
J gene: TRBJ2-7
clone size: .
D gene: .
CDR3 protein: CASSPSPSAFSYEQYF
CDR3 DNA: TGTGCCAGCTCACCATCGCCTAGCGCTTTCTCCTACGAGCAGTACTTC

V gene: TRBV6-5
J gene: TRBJ1-1
clone size: .
D gene: .
CDR3 protein: CASRRQTLNTEAFF
CDR3 DNA: TGTGCCAGCAGAAGACAGACCTTGAACACTGAAGCTTTCTTT

V gene: TRBV7-9
J gene: TRBJ2-6
clone size: .
D gene: TRBD1
CDR3 protein: CASSTGTGGSGANVLTF
CDR3 DNA: TGTGCCAGCAGCACAGGGACAGGGGGTTCTGGGGCCAACGTCCTGACTTTC

V gene: TRBV5-1
J gene: TRBJ1-2
clone size: .
D gene: TRBD1
CDR3 protein: CASSLQAGGNYGYTF
CDR3 DNA: TGCGCCAGCAGCTTGCAGGCAGGGGGAAACTATGGCTACACCTTC